The T cell receptor beta chain described here comes from a study of T cell responses to AZD1222 COVID-19 vaccine. As for the study in general: Whether given at about 4 or about 12 weeks, second doses were pooled.

The assay was immunoSEQ multiplex PCR, and TCRdb's table has in-frame clones only and misses some. The table records under 95,000 clones, 70% to 90% of them present only once. The CDR3 has 16 amino acids. V was cut by 4 bases and J by 5 bases, with 21 bases left in between. Germline V CDR1 and CDR2: LNHDA, SQIVND (reference sequence). About this clone itself: Its antigen remains unidentified.

Study results and limitations: An increase in Spike-specific TCR breadth and depth was observed after two AZD1222 doses. Among AZD1222 vaccinees, only 5 to 7 were seropositive at baseline.

The TCR comes from an adult in good health. This chain connects TRBV19 to TRBJ2-7, with D tentatively TRBD1 (5 bases). The sequencing used peripheral blood, collected on day 0 of AZD1222 vaccination. CDR3 amino acids: CASSTGPGKGPHEQYF. In nucleotides, the CDR3 is TGTGCCAGTAGTACCGGGCCAGGGAAAGGCCCCCACGAGCAGTACTTC.